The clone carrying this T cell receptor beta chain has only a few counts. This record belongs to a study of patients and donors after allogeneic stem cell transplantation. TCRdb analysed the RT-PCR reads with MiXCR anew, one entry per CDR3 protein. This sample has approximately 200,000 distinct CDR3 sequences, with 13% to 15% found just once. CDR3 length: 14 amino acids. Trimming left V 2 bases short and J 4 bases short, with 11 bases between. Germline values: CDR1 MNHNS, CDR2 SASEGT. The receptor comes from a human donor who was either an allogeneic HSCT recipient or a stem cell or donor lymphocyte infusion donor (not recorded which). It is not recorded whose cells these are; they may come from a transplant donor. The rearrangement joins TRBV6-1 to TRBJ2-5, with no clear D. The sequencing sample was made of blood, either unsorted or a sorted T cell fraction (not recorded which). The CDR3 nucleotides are TGTGCCAGCAGTGAACGTGGCTGGGGAGAGACCCAGTACTTC. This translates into CASSERGWGETQYF.